Listed here are 26 T cell receptor beta chains from one sample, sequenced in a study of Ad26.COV2.S vaccination and SARS-CoV-2 variants. Profiled with immunoSEQ multiplex PCR; TCRdb holds only in-frame clones, not every one. The sample yields 380,000 or so clones, 83% seen once. Specified treatment: 19 received Ad26.COV2.S at low or high dose, single or two shots; about 5 received placebo; per-sample allocation not given. Samples were taken on day 63 after the first vaccine or placebo injection. Source: peripheral blood, taken in a trial of Ad26.COV2.S vaccine versus placebo. These receptors all come from a person aged 18 to 59 who received the Ad26.COV2.S COVID-19 vaccine or a placebo.

The J gene is TRBJ2-5, the V gene TRBV5-1, with 9 bases that match TRBD1. The CDR3 contains 15 residues. V was pared by 5 bases and J by 2 bases, with 7 bases of the junction left unmatched. Germline V gene sequence: CDR1 SGHRS, CDR2 YFSETQ. As DNA, the CDR3 is TGCGCCAGCAGGTTTCGGGGGACAGGGCAAGAGACCCAGTACTTC. This sequence encodes CASRFRGTGQETQYF.

V gene TRBV19 combines with J gene TRBJ2-2, with D uncertain. Deletions cut 5 bases from V and 7 bases from J, with 2 bases between. The CDR3 is 10 residues long. Germline CDR1 is LNHDA and CDR2 is SQIVND (reference sequence). CDR3 nucleotide sequence: TGTGCCAGTAGTGACGGGGAGCTGTTTTTT. Protein product: CASSDGELFF.

The chain couples TRBV5-5 to TRBJ2-3; D is perhaps TRBD2 (5 bases). Germline V CDR1 and CDR2: SGHKS, YYEKEE (reference sequence). There are 15 residues in the CDR3. V shed 2 bases and J shed 0 bases, with 10 bases lying between them. Here the CDR3 reads CASSLGRTSTDTQYF. The CDR3 nucleotides read TGTGCCAGCAGCTTAGGACGGACTAGCACAGATACGCAGTATTTT.

This chain connects TRBV5-1 to TRBJ2-6, with D perhaps given as TRBD1 or TRBD2 (6 bases each). The CDR3 contains 15 residues. Trimming took off 7 bases at V and 4 bases at J, with 15 bases between the two ends. The germline V gene encodes CDR1 SGHRS and CDR2 YFSETQ. CDR3: CASRGPGRGANVLTF. The CDR3 DNA follows: TGCGCCAGCCGGGGGCCCGGGAGAGGGGCCAACGTCCTGACTTTC.

The chain uses TRBV6-4 and TRBJ1-2, with D unresolved. The germline CDR1 and CDR2 sequences are MRHNA and SNTAGT. This CDR3 is 14 amino acids long. With 2 bases removed from V and 4 bases from J, the gap between germline ends came to 11 bases. The CDR3 loop is CASSDSPYSYGYTF. The CDR3 bases are TGTGCCAGCAGTGACAGTCCGTACTCCTATGGCTACACCTTC.

This clone came up once. The chain carries TRBV9 and TRBJ1-2; D is ambiguous. Trimming removed 4 bases at V and 6 bases at J, with 16 bases between. This CDR3 comprises 14 residues. CDR1 is SGDLS, CDR2 YYNGEE, per germline. The CDR3 reads CASSLGFTADGYTF. The CDR3 region has the DNA TGTGCCAGCAGCCTTGGGTTTACAGCCGATGGCTACACCTTC.

On this clone itself: The same CDR3 is also encoded by other DNA sequences in this sample. This rearrangement joins TRBV5-1 to TRBJ1-1; 8 bases agree with TRBD1. Germline V gene sequence: CDR1 SGHRS, CDR2 YFSETQ. After removal of 3 bases from V and 2 bases from J, the junction contained 3 bases not matched to a gene. This CDR3 is 14 amino acids long. DNA of the CDR3: TGCGCCAGCAGCTCTGGGACAGGCAACACTGAAGCTTTCTTT. Encoded protein: CASSSGTGNTEAFF.

In its sample, this clone was seen a few times. CDR3 amino acids: CASSDVGTGKAKNIQYF. CDR3 nucleotide sequence: TGTGCCAGCAGTGATGTGGGAACCGGTAAAGCCAAAAACATTCAGTACTTC. The chain links TRBV6-1 to TRBJ2-4; D unclear. V dropped 3 bases and J dropped 0 bases, with 15 bases sitting between them. Germline CDR1 and CDR2: MNHNS and SASEGT. CDR3 length: 17 residues.

The J gene is TRBJ2-7, the V gene TRBV5-1, with D possibly matching TRBD1 (5 bases). The CDR3 is 16 amino acids. With 0 bases removed from V and 7 bases from J, the gap between germline ends came to 20 bases. Germline V gene lookup returns CDR1 SGHRS and CDR2 YFSETQ. The CDR3 protein is CASSLGLQGALGEQYF. CDR3 DNA: TGCGCCAGCAGCTTGGGGCTCCAGGGTGCCCTCGGGGAGCAGTACTTC.

The chain has TRBV7-3 and TRBJ1-2; TRBD1 matches at 7 bases. Per germline, CDR1 SGHTA and CDR2 FQGTGA. Germline trimming cut 2 bases from V and 5 bases from J; bases unmatched to any gene: 11. The CDR3 extends over 16 amino acids. CDR3 coding DNA: TGTGCCAGCAGCTTACGCCCCAGGGACAGCCTTTATGGCTACACCTTC. This codes for CASSLRPRDSLYGYTF.

J is TRBJ2-6 and V is TRBV19; D tentatively reads TRBD1 or TRBD2 (5 bases each). The germline gives CDR1 LNHDA, CDR2 SQIVND (reference sequence). The V end lost 4 bases, the J end lost 0 bases, and 16 bases lay between the germline ends. CDR3 length: 18 residues. The CDR3 reads CASSTPKWGYSGANVLTF. CDR3 DNA sequence: TGTGCCAGTAGTACCCCAAAGTGGGGGTACTCTGGGGCCAACGTCCTGACTTTC.

This sequence joins TRBV6-2 or TRBV6-3 and TRBJ2-1; 9 nucleotides agree with TRBD1. CDR1 and CDR2 from the germline V gene are MNHEY and SVGEGT. Trimming removed 4 bases from V and 6 bases from J; junction bases left unmatched: 7. This CDR3 is built from 15 residues. The CDR3 spells CASSSGTGTLNEQFF. The CDR3 DNA is TGTGCCAGCAGTTCTGGGACAGGGACCCTCAATGAGCAGTTCTTC.

This chain uses TRBV3-1 (or the pseudogene TRBV3-2) with TRBJ1-1; D is perhaps TRBD1 (5 bases). This CDR3 region has 12 residues. The germline CDR1 and CDR2 sequences are LGHDT and YNNKEL (reference sequence). V was cut by 4 bases and J by 10 bases, with 13 bases left in between. CDR3 in amino acids: CASSLGGRGAFF. The DNA of the CDR3 is TGTGCCAGCAGCCTCGGGGGGAGGGGAGCTTTCTTT.

The chain links TRBV3-1 (or the pseudogene TRBV3-2) to TRBJ1-2; D is undetermined. CDR1 LGHDT and CDR2 YNNKEL come from the germline V gene (reference sequence). Trimming cost V 4 bases and J 6 bases, with 9 bases left between them. The CDR3 extends over 12 amino acids. The CDR3 here is CASSPSSHGYTF. The DNA of the CDR3 is TGTGCCAGCAGCCCCTCCTCCCATGGCTACACCTTC.

The chain recombines TRBV18 with TRBJ1-1; the D is unclear. Between the trimmed V and J ends, which lost 0 bases and 1 base, there was a span of 12 bases. The CDR3 runs 16 residues. Germline loops: CDR1 KGHSH, CDR2 LQKENI. CDR3 in amino acids: CASSPPTGLGNTEAFF. CDR3 coding DNA: TGTGCCAGCTCACCACCTACTGGGCTGGGGAACACTGAAGCTTTCTTT.

V gene TRBV12-3 or TRBV12-4 combines with J gene TRBJ1-5; the D is unclear. The V gene lost 2 bases and the J gene lost 4 bases, with 6 bases spanning the gap. This CDR3 contains 13 residues. CDR3: CASSLRENQPQHF. The CDR3 bases are TGTGCCAGCAGTTTACGGGAGAATCAGCCCCAGCATTTT.

The rearrangement joins TRBV7-2 to TRBJ2-2, with 10 bases lining up with TRBD1. V shed 5 bases and J 6 bases; nucleotides not matched to a gene: 6. The germline V gene encodes CDR1 SGHTA and CDR2 FQGNSA. This CDR3 has 15 amino acids. CDR3 in amino acids: CASSARDRGAGELFF. The CDR3 bases are TGTGCCAGCAGCGCCAGGGACAGGGGTGCCGGGGAGCTGTTTTTT.

The chain is built from TRBV6-2 or TRBV6-3 and TRBJ2-5; no clear D gene. Germline V gene data show CDR1 as MNHEY and CDR2 as SVGEGT. The ends were cut back, 1 base at V and 4 bases at J, with 10 bases in the middle. The CDR3 runs 14 residues. The CDR3 sequence: CASSYLIGSETQYF. The CDR3 nucleotides are TGTGCCAGCAGTTACTTGATCGGTTCAGAGACCCAGTACTTC.

The V gene is TRBV6-6, the J gene TRBJ1-2, with 10 bases fitting TRBD1. The CDR3 length is 17 residues. Germline trimming cut 5 bases from V and 6 bases from J; bases unmatched to any gene: 15. The germline V gene encodes CDR1 MNHNY and CDR2 SVGAGI (reference sequence). The chain's CDR3 is CASSPQPFGTGDDGYTF. CDR3 nucleotides: TGTGCCAGCAGTCCACAACCGTTTGGGACAGGGGACGATGGCTACACCTTC.

The V and J genes are TRBV6-6 and TRBJ1-2; D unresolved. Germline V gene lookup returns CDR1 MNHNY and CDR2 SVGAGI (reference sequence). The CDR3 runs to 13 residues. The ends were cut back, 0 bases at V and 8 bases at J, with 10 bases in the middle. Here the CDR3 reads CASSYSGQTGYTF. The CDR3 DNA reads TGTGCCAGCAGTTACTCGGGTCAAACGGGCTACACCTTC.

DNA for the CDR3: TGTGCCAGCAGCTTAGAAGGACTAGCGGAACAGTACTTC. Its translation is CASSLEGLAEQYF. V and J are TRBV11-3 and TRBJ2-7; 10 bases match TRBD2. With V trimmed by 0 bases and J by 10 bases, 3 bases remained unmatched. The CDR3 runs to 13 residues. Germline V lookup: CDR1 SGHNT, CDR2 YENEEA. Variable domain in full (rest from reference TRBV11-3 and TRBJ2-7): EAGVVQSPRYKIIEKKQPVAFWCNPISGHNTLYWYLQNLGQGPELLIRYENEEAVDDSQLPKDRFSAERLKGVDSTLKIQPAELGDSAVYLCASSLEGLAEQYFGPGTRLTVT.

The rearrangement uses TRBV11-2 and TRBJ1-2; 11 bases fit TRBD1. The CDR3 length is 15 residues. Germline loops: CDR1 SGHAT, CDR2 FQNNGV. With 4 bases clipped from V and 6 bases from J, the junction kept 7 bases outside the gene matches. The DNA of the CDR3 is TGTGCCAGCAGCTCCGGGACAGGGGGAACGGATGGCTACACCTTC. Translated: CASSSGTGGTDGYTF.

This chain links TRBV10-3 with TRBJ1-1, with a possible D match to TRBD1 (6 bases). CDR1 is ENHRY, CDR2 SYGVKD, per germline. The ends were cut back, 4 bases at V and 2 bases at J, with 17 bases in the middle. The CDR3 is 16 amino acids. In DNA, the CDR3 is TGTGCCATCAGTGGATCAGACCGGACAGCAAACACTGAAGCTTTCTTT. This encodes CAISGSDRTANTEAFF.

This clone was recorded once. This chain links TRBV27 with TRBJ2-2; D possibly corresponds to TRBD2 (5 bases). The germline V and J ends were trimmed by 1 base and 7 bases, with 19 bases remaining between them. In germline, CDR1 is MNHEY, CDR2 SMNVEV (reference sequence). The CDR3 is 17 residues long. The DNA for the CDR3 is TGTGCCAGCAGTTTATGGTGGGGTTGGGATCGGGGCGGGGAGCTGTTTTTT. This sequence encodes CASSLWWGWDRGGELFF.

J is TRBJ1-6 and V is TRBV2, with 7 bases lining up with TRBD1. V gave up 8 bases and J gave up 6 bases; unmatched junction bases: 4. Germline V gene data show CDR1 as SNHLY and CDR2 as FYNNEI. CDR3 length: 13 amino acids. Here the CDR3 reads CASGDSANSPLHF. CDR3 sequence (DNA): TGTGCCAGCGGGGACAGTGCTAATTCACCCCTCCACTTT.

This chain links TRBV3-1 (or the pseudogene TRBV3-2) with TRBJ1-1, with D uncertain. This CDR3 has 14 residues. CDR1 is LGHDT and CDR2 is YNNKEL in the germline V gene (reference sequence). V lost 0 bases, J lost 9 bases, and 14 bases lay in between. CDR3 nucleotides: TGTGCCAGCAGCCAAGATCCGCTGACTAGAAAAGCTTTCTTT. This encodes CASSQDPLTRKAFF.